The present entry profiles one T cell receptor (beta chain) with its context. In the study's own analysis: Reference gene primer amplification yielded estimated nucleated cell counts. Using immunoSEQ multiplex PCR, the repertoire was profiled, and TCRdb retains in-frame clones only, with some absent. From that table come the V and J calls and clone size; the DNA was used to work out D and trimming. The data show 110,000 or so clones, over 75% seen once. The entry originates in a study of blood T cell repertoires in COVID-19. Overall study context: COVID-19 samples collected from the United States, Italy and Spain covered acute and convalescent phases. The cDNA or gDNA used as material had been derived from T cells, B-cell-depleted T cells, or PBMCs.

The CDR3 loop spans 18 amino acids. The V and J genes are TRBV21-1 and TRBJ2-5; the D call of TRBD2 is as the table states it, not checked on the DNA. TRBV21-1 is listed as a pseudogene. Source material: peripheral blood. This clonotype originated in a woman aged 70 to 79 who had recovered from COVID-19. CDR3 nucleotide sequence: TGTGCCAGCAGCAAAATCCCGTTCGTAGGAGGGGAACAAGAGACCCAGTACTTC. Its protein product is CASSKIPFVGGEQETQYF.